The 27 T cell receptor beta chains below were found in one sample sequenced in a study of CD8 T cells in ankylosing spondylitis (dated 2017 in TCRdb). Library method: 5' RACE. The data were produced on an Illumina HiSeq 2500. TCRdb reanalyzed the raw reads on its own, using fastp at Q25 for trimming and MiXCR for clone calling, and kept in-frame beta chains. Rows with one shared CDR3 protein collapse into an entry with the most common genes and DNA. Present in this sample are roughly 250,000 distinct CDR3 sequences, more than 9% of which were seen just once. 2% to 3% of the sample goes to the ten largest clones. Sample: blood, either unsorted or a sorted T cell fraction (not recorded which). The source is a male donor with ankylosing spondylitis or in good health (not recorded which).

As regards this clonotype: A much larger clone sits a single nucleotide away, making a read error possible. The chain links TRBV10-1 to TRBJ2-7, with TRBD1 identical over 8 bases. Trimming removed 7 bases from V and 5 bases from J; junction bases left unmatched: 10. The CDR3 is made up of 14 amino acids. Germline CDR1 reads WNHNN; CDR2 reads SYGVQD (reference sequence). The CDR3 loop reads CASTMDRVDDEQYF. The CDR3 bases are TGCGCCAGCACTATGGACAGGGTGGATGACGAGCAGTACTTC.

This clonotype was seen repeatedly, ten times or more. The chain employs TRBV3-1 and TRBJ2-7, with 8 bases fitting TRBD2. This CDR3 comprises 12 residues. Germline values: CDR1 LGHDT, CDR2 YNNKEL (reference sequence). With 4 bases clipped from V and 9 bases from J, the junction kept 5 bases outside the gene matches. Written as DNA, the CDR3 is TGTGCCAGCAGCCCTGGACTAGCAGGGCAGTACTTC. Residues: CASSPGLAGQYF.

The chain combines TRBV10-1 with TRBJ2-1; D may match TRBD1 or TRBD2 (5 bases each). The germline CDR1 and CDR2 sequences are WNHNN and SYGVQD (reference sequence). V was trimmed by 3 bases and J by 10 bases, leaving 22 bases between them. CDR3 size: 16 residues. CDR3 loop: CASSEGIGTEKGEQFF. The CDR3 DNA is TGCGCCAGCAGTGAAGGGATCGGGACCGAGAAAGGAGAGCAGTTCTTC.

The chain carries TRBV7-2 and TRBJ2-3; D is unclear. The CDR3 contains 13 residues. The germline V gene encodes CDR1 SGHTA and CDR2 FQGNSA. Deletions cut 2 bases from V and 3 bases from J, with 6 bases between. The CDR3 here is CASSLIGTDTQYF. In nucleotides, the CDR3 is TGTGCCAGCAGCTTAATCGGAACAGATACGCAGTATTTT.

This clonotype was detected ten times or more. The chain recombines TRBV27 with TRBJ2-1, with TRBD2 matching 12 bases. The CDR3 totals 14 residues. Trimming took 8 bases from V and 7 from J; bases not matched to a gene: 6. CDR1 is MNHEY, CDR2 SMNVEV, per germline (reference sequence). DNA for the CDR3: TGTGCCAGCCATGCCGGGACTAGCGGGAATGAGCAGTTCTTC. Translating gives CASHAGTSGNEQFF.

This clonotype was observed at least ten times. The V and J genes are TRBV9 and TRBJ2-5, with 7 bases lining up with TRBD2. Trimming took 2 bases from V and 4 from J; bases not matched to a gene: 5. CDR1 and CDR2 from the germline V gene are SGDLS and YYNGEE. The CDR3 extends over 14 amino acids. CDR3 sequence reads: CASSVSGTGETQYF. CDR3 in DNA: TGTGCCAGCAGCGTGAGCGGGACGGGAGAGACCCAGTACTTC.

This clonotype was detected many times. The genes are TRBV5-1 and TRBJ1-5; the match to TRBD1 covers 8 bases. Germline CDR1 and CDR2: SGHRS and YFSETQ. The CDR3 is 14 amino acids. Unmatched junction bases numbered 7, after V lost 4 bases and J lost 7 bases. The CDR3 DNA is TGCGCCAGCAGCCAGACAGGGGATGGACAGCCCCAGCATTTT. This encodes CASSQTGDGQPQHF.

This clonotype was found many times. The chain links TRBV4-2 to TRBJ2-1; 9 bases map to TRBD2. This CDR3 spans 16 amino acids. The ends lost 1 base at V and 5 bases at J; junction bases unmatched: 6. The germline CDR1 and CDR2 sequences are LGHNA and YNFKEQ. The CDR3 here is CASSQVRAGGDNEQFF. The DNA for the CDR3 is TGTGCCAGCAGCCAAGTTCGCGCGGGAGGGGACAATGAGCAGTTCTTC.

This clonotype was picked up many times. The CDR3 loop reads CASSLGDRPYEQYF. The CDR3 nucleotides are TGTGCCAGCAGCTTAGGCGACCGACCCTACGAGCAGTACTTC. The rearrangement uses TRBV7-6 and TRBJ2-7; no definite D call. The CDR3 is 14 residues long. Germline CDR1 and CDR2: SGHVS and FNYEAQ. V was pared by 1 base and J by 2 bases, with 9 bases between.

This clonotype was recorded at least ten times. The chain has TRBV5-1 and TRBJ2-1; D may be TRBD2 (5 bases). Trimming pared 0 bases from V and 5 bases from J, leaving 15 bases between. Germline-derived CDR1 and CDR2 are SGHRS and YFSETQ. The CDR3 extends over 16 amino acids. The CDR3 loop reads CASSLAGNSAHNEQFF. The DNA of the CDR3 is TGCGCCAGCAGCTTGGCGGGAAACAGTGCACACAATGAGCAGTTCTTC.

At least ten counts were recorded for this clonotype. The V call is TRBV3-1, the J call TRBJ1-2; a possible D gene is TRBD1 (6 bases). The V gene lost 6 bases and the J gene lost 6 bases, with 14 bases spanning the gap. The CDR3 spans 13 residues. Per germline, CDR1 LGHDT and CDR2 YNNKEL (reference sequence). Here the CDR3 reads CASSQQGWNGYTF. CDR3 nucleotides: TGTGCCAGCAGTCAACAGGGATGGAATGGCTACACCTTC. The full variable domain, its missing parts supplied by reference TRBV3-1 and TRBJ1-2, is DTAVSQTPKYLVTQMGNDKSIKCEQNLGHDTMYWYKQDSKKFLKIMFSYNNKELIINETVPNRFSPKSPDKAHLNLHINSLELGDSAVYFCASSQQGWNGYTFGSGTRLTVV.

In the case of this clonotype: This may be a read error: a much more frequent sequence differs by one nucleotide. This rearrangement joins TRBV6-5 to TRBJ2-1; no clear D. With 3 bases removed from V and 1 base from J, the gap between germline ends came to 10 bases. The CDR3 is 15 residues long. CDR1 and CDR2 from the germline V gene are MNHEY and SVGAGI. The CDR3 loop reads CASSYLGMSYNEQFF. The CDR3, as DNA: TGTGCCAGCAGTTATTTGGGCATGTCCTACAATGAGCAGTTCTTC.

This clonotype was seen ten or more times. The rearrangement links TRBV11-2 to TRBJ2-7; the match to TRBD1 covers 7 bases. Trimming removed 3 bases from V and 12 bases from J; junction bases left unmatched: 17. The CDR3 loop spans 15 amino acids. Germline lookup yields CDR1 SGHAT and CDR2 FQNNGV. The CDR3 loop reads CASSFGSRDSGLWYF. The CDR3 region has the DNA TGTGCCAGCAGCTTCGGTAGTAGGGACAGTGGACTCTGGTACTTC.

V gene TRBV18 combines with J gene TRBJ2-2, with 9 bases fitting TRBD1. The CDR3 covers 15 residues. J lost 5 bases, V lost 4 bases, and 5 bases had no gene match. Germline CDR1 KGHSH, CDR2 LQKENI. CDR3 nucleotide sequence: TGTGCCAGCTCACTGGACAGGGGAGGTACCGGGGAGCTGTTTTTT. Translating it yields CASSLDRGGTGELFF.

This clonotype was counted many times. This CDR3 reads CASSYKVEQYF. As DNA, the CDR3 is TGTGCCAGCAGTTATAAGGTCGAGCAGTACTTC. This chain connects TRBV6-2 or TRBV6-3 to TRBJ2-7; D gene ambiguous. The V gene's germline CDR1 is MNHEY and CDR2 SVGEGT. Trimming stripped 3 bases from V and 6 bases from J, with 6 bases between. The CDR3 covers 11 residues.

CDR3 coding DNA: TGTGCCAGCAGCTTTCGGGAACAGAGTGAGCAGTTCTTC. Encoded protein: CASSFREQSEQFF. The rearrangement uses TRBV7-7 and TRBJ2-1, with D perhaps matching TRBD2 (5 bases). This CDR3 spans 13 amino acids. V lost 3 bases, J lost 9 bases, and 12 bases lay in between. In germline, CDR1 is SSHAT, CDR2 FNYEAQ (reference sequence).

Many counts were recorded for this clonotype. V gene TRBV6-5 combines with J gene TRBJ1-3, with D tentatively TRBD1 (5 bases). This CDR3 comprises 14 residues. The germline V gene encodes CDR1 MNHEY and CDR2 SVGAGI. Trimming took off 2 bases at V and 9 bases at J, with 14 bases between the two ends. The CDR3 DNA reads as TGTGCCAGCAGTTACGCTGTGTCAGGGCTCACCATATATTTT. Protein: CASSYAVSGLTIYF.

This clonotype has ten or more counts. This chain links TRBV12-3 or TRBV12-4 with TRBJ2-3, with 7 positions matching TRBD2. Trimming removed 0 bases from V and 5 bases from J; junction bases left unmatched: 8. CDR3 length equals 16 residues. The CDR3 sequence: CASSLAGAGIGDTQYF. The CDR3 DNA follows: TGTGCCAGCAGTTTAGCGGGAGCGGGGATAGGAGATACGCAGTATTTT.

This clonotype appeared many times. The chain recombines TRBV5-6 with TRBJ2-1, with 7 bases aligning to TRBD1. This CDR3 is built from 16 residues. The germline V gene encodes CDR1 SGHDT and CDR2 YYEEEE. V shed 2 bases and J 0 bases; nucleotides not matched to a gene: 5. CDR3 DNA sequence: TGTGCCAGCAGCTTAGGGGGCGGAAGCTCCTACAATGAGCAGTTCTTC. It codes for CASSLGGGSSYNEQFF. The full variable domain, its missing parts supplied by reference TRBV5-6 and TRBJ2-1, is DAGVTQSPTHLIKTRGQQVTLRCSPKSGHDTVSWYQQALGQGPQFIFQYYEEEERQRGNFPDRFSGHQFPNYSSELNVNALLLGDSALYLCASSLGGGSSYNEQFFGPGTRLTVL.

This chain links TRBV20-1 with TRBJ1-5; D possibly corresponds to TRBD1 (6 bases). The V end lost 8 bases, the J end lost 6 bases, and 14 bases lay between the germline ends. The length of the CDR3 is 12 residues. The germline V gene has CDR1 DFQATT and CDR2 SNEGSKA (reference sequence). The CDR3 sequence is CSTGQYGQPQHF. The CDR3 bases are TGCAGTACCGGACAGTACGGTCAGCCCCAGCATTTT.

In its sample, this clonotype was seen many times. The rearrangement joins TRBV12-3 or TRBV12-4 to TRBJ1-2, with D perhaps matching TRBD1 (6 bases). V gave up 5 bases and J gave up 4 bases, with 20 bases separating them. This CDR3 has 16 amino acids. The CDR3 loop reads CASSPTGSPGFYGYTF. CDR3 DNA: TGTGCCAGCAGTCCCACAGGGAGTCCCGGGTTCTATGGCTACACCTTC.

This clonotype was counted many times. The chain carries TRBV3-1 and TRBJ2-2; D unclear. Germline V gives CDR1 LGHDT, CDR2 YNNKEL (reference sequence). V gave up 3 bases and J gave up 6 bases, with 11 bases separating them. This CDR3 is 14 amino acids long. CDR3 in amino acids: CASSHGVDAGELFF. The CDR3 DNA reads TGTGCCAGCAGCCACGGCGTGGACGCCGGGGAGCTGTTTTTT. Full variable domain (rest looked up from reference TRBV3-1 and TRBJ2-2): DTAVSQTPKYLVTQMGNDKSIKCEQNLGHDTMYWYKQDSKKFLKIMFSYNNKELIINETVPNRFSPKSPDKAHLNLHINSLELGDSAVYFCASSHGVDAGELFFGEGSRLTVL.

This clonotype was observed at least ten times. This chain links TRBV6-5 with TRBJ1-2; D might be TRBD1 (6 bases). Trimming removed 11 bases from V and 7 bases from J, with 14 bases in between. The germline CDR1 and CDR2 sequences are MNHEY and SVGAGI. CDR3 length: 11 residues. CDR3 in amino acids: CAPRGGFGYTF. The CDR3 nucleotides are TGTGCCCCAAGGGGGGGTTTTGGCTACACCTTC.

Many counts were recorded for this clonotype. The chain couples TRBV19 to TRBJ2-3; D not resolved. Trimming took 7 bases from V and 6 from J, leaving 17 bases between them. The V gene's germline CDR1 is LNHDA and CDR2 SQIVND (reference sequence). The CDR3 is made up of 14 amino acids. This CDR3 is CASTLGLTSDTQYF. The CDR3 nucleotides are TGTGCCAGTACCTTGGGCCTGACATCCGATACGCAGTATTTT.

Note on this clonotype: A much larger clone differs from this one at a single base, so this may be a read error. The chain recombines TRBV12-3 or TRBV12-4 with TRBJ2-1; D is ambiguous. The CDR3 runs to 15 residues. Here the CDR3 DNA reads TGTGTCAGCAGGCGAGACATCCGCTCCTACAATGAGCAGTTCTTC. Translation: CVSRRDIRSYNEQFF.

This clonotype appeared many times. The rearrangement links TRBV6-2 or TRBV6-3 to TRBJ2-7, with D hard to call. The CDR3 totals 13 residues. Per germline, CDR1 MNHEY and CDR2 SVGEGT. Deletions cut 2 bases from V and 3 bases from J, with 8 bases between. The CDR3 DNA follows: TGTGCCAGCAGTTACGTACAGATCTACGAGCAGTACTTC. It translates to CASSYVQIYEQYF.

The chain uses TRBV13 and TRBJ1-2; TRBD1 aligns across 7 bases. Per germline, CDR1 PRHDT and CDR2 FYEKMQ (reference sequence). CDR3 length equals 14 residues. With 4 bases clipped from V and 8 bases from J, the junction kept 10 bases outside the gene matches. DNA of the CDR3: TGTGCCAGCAGCTCCGGGGACAGCCCAGGCGGCTACACCTTC. Its translation: CASSSGDSPGGYTF.